This T cell receptor beta chain was found in a study of cytomegalovirus exposure and HLA in healthy donors. Primers for the PCR totalled 60 Vbeta and 13 Jbeta. Method: immunoSEQ multiplex PCR; TCRdb's copy keeps in-frame clones and lacks some. The repertoire holds some 56,000 clones, with approximately 80% as singletons. This CDR3 is 11 amino acids long. V lost 3 bases and J lost 5, with 7 bases in between. Germline CDR1 DFQATT, CDR2 SNEGSKA (reference sequence). Comment on this clone: Its antigen remains unidentified.

Broader study findings: Near-uniform donor sequencing depth was presumed by presence/absence analyses.

The V gene is TRBV20-1, the J gene TRBJ2-5, with no clear D. The sample consisted of PBMCs. The clonotype was recovered from a human donor in good health. The CDR3 DNA sequence: TGCAGTGCTAGCCCTTCGGAGACCCAGTACTTC. The encoded protein is CSASPSETQYF.